This record covers a single T cell receptor (beta chain). The sample belongs to a study of blood T cell repertoires in COVID-19. Study context: Some COVID-19 samples were acute and others convalescent; all came from the United States, Italy and Spain. Sources were T cells, B-cell-depleted T cells, or PBMCs; the material itself was cDNA or gDNA.

In the source study's methods: Amplifying reference gene primers gave estimates of nucleated cell counts. Only in-frame clones appear in the TCRdb table, and some are missing; sequencing was by immunoSEQ multiplex PCR. D and trimming come from the DNA, and the V and J calls and clone size come from that table. This table holds approximately 140,000 clones, roughly 80% found once. Germline assignment: CDR1 MGHRA and CDR2 YSYEKL. The CDR3 is 16 amino acids. Trimming cost V 2 bases and J 2 bases, with 15 bases left between them. V is TRBV4-1 and J is TRBJ1-1, with D perhaps matching TRBD1 (5 bases). Sequencing was done on a sample of peripheral blood. This sequence originates from a human donor in a cohort sampled during active COVID-19. DNA of the CDR3: TGCGCCAGCAGCCAACCCAGGGAAGATCACAACACTGAAGCTTTCTTT. Translation: CASSQPREDHNTEAFF.